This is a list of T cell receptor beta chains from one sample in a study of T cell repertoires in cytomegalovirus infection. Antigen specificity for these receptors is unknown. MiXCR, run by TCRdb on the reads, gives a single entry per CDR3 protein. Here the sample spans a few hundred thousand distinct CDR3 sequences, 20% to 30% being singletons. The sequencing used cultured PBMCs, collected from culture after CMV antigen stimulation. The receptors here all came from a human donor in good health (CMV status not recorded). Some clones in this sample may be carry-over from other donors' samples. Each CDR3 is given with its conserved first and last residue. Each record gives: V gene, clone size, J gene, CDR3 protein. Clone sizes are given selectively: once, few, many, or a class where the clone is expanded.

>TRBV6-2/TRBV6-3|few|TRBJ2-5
CASSPVGGMETQYF
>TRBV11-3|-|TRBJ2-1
CASSPRGIATSYNEQFF
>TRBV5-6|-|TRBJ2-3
CASSFLTDLPSTDTQYF
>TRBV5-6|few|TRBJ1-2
CASSPGQGAGYTF
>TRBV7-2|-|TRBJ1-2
CASSPAAGGYTF
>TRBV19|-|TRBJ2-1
CASRAGTSGRSYNEQFF
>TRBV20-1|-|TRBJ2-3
CSARDRLAGVGDTQYF
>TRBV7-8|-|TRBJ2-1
CASSWRRDSYNEQFF
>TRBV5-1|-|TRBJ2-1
CASSLDPTGTGNEQFF
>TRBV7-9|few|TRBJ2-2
CASSPHPGGAGTGELFF